The 6 T cell receptor beta chains presented below share a single source sample, sequenced in a study of T cell responses to AZD1222 COVID-19 vaccine. Some clones are missing from TCRdb's copy, which holds only in-frame ones; the method was immunoSEQ multiplex PCR. The sample carries around 120,000 clones, more than 85% recorded once. This material consisted of peripheral blood, taken on day 0 of AZD1222 vaccination. The receptors derive from an adult in good health.

This chain joins TRBV4-2 and TRBJ2-1; TRBD2 aligns across 11 bases. The CDR3 extends over 16 amino acids. V was clipped by 0 bases and J by 4 bases; unmatched bases: 2. Per the germline V gene, CDR1 is LGHNA and CDR2 is YNFKEQ. CDR3 coding DNA: TGTGCCAGCAGCCAAGATGGGACTAGCGGTTACAATGAGCAGTTCTTC. Translating gives CASSQDGTSGYNEQFF.

V is TRBV9 and J is TRBJ2-3, with 12 nucleotides matching TRBD2. V was clipped by 0 bases and J by 3 bases; unmatched bases: 11. Germline V lookup: CDR1 SGDLS, CDR2 YYNGEE. This CDR3 region has 19 residues. CDR3 sequence: CASSVGLAGGREGTDTQYF. In DNA form, the CDR3 reads TGTGCCAGCAGCGTAGGGCTAGCGGGAGGGAGGGAAGGTACAGATACGCAGTATTTT.

CDR3 in DNA: TGTGCCAGTAAACAGGACACAGATACGCAGTATTTT. Amino acids: CASKQDTDTQYF. The chain combines TRBV19 with TRBJ2-3; TRBD1 is a possible D gene (5 bases). CDR1 LNHDA and CDR2 SQIVND come from the germline V gene (reference sequence). The CDR3 has 12 residues. V lost 7 bases to trimming and J lost 2 bases, with 7 bases between them.

The chain links TRBV27 to TRBJ1-4, with D possibly matching TRBD1 (5 bases). Trimming took 10 bases from V and 8 from J, leaving 20 bases between them. The length of the CDR3 is 14 residues. The germline gives CDR1 MNHEY, CDR2 SMNVEV (reference sequence). The CDR3 sequence: CATSRAGRGEKLFF. The CDR3 DNA follows: TGTGCCACCAGCCGGGCAGGGAGGGGAGAAAAACTGTTTTTT. The whole variable domain, remainder taken from reference TRBV27 and TRBJ1-4, is EAQVTQNPRYLITVTGKKLTVTCSQNMNHEYMSWYRQDPGLGLRQIYYSMNVEVTDKGDVPEGYKVSRKEKRNFPLILESPSPNQTSLYFCATSRAGRGEKLFFGSGTQLSVL.

The chain recombines TRBV19 with TRBJ1-2; D is unresolved. CDR1 is LNHDA and CDR2 is SQIVND in the germline V gene (reference sequence). The CDR3 has 12 residues. Deletions cut 3 bases from V and 4 bases from J, with 6 bases between. CDR3 amino acids: CASSMRTYGYTF. CDR3 DNA: TGTGCCAGTAGTATGAGGACCTATGGCTACACCTTC.

The J gene is TRBJ2-1, the V gene TRBV6-6; TRBD2 matches at 10 bases. Germline V gene data show CDR1 as MNHNY and CDR2 as SVGAGI (reference sequence). Trimming at V came to 6 bases and at J to 2 bases, leaving 4 bases not matched to a gene. The CDR3 has 15 amino acids. The CDR3 is CASRTSGRAYNEQFF. The CDR3 region has the DNA TGTGCCAGCAGGACAAGCGGGAGGGCCTACAATGAGCAGTTCTTC.